This T cell receptor (beta chain) was sequenced in a study of T cells in Graves' hyperthyroidism and ophthalmopathy (dated by TCRdb to about 2019). As for the study more broadly: Peripheral blood samples were taken at the time of initial diagnosis, prior to any treatment. To identify TCR V-J signatures that set the groups apart, the researchers used a discovery cohort of 100 patients, made up of some 41 with Graves' ophthalmopathy and about 60 with stable Graves' hyperthyroidism. An independent validation cohort of about 19 hyperthyroidism patients and approximately 15 patients who later progressed to ophthalmopathy tested prospective prediction of ophthalmopathy. The approximately 100 discovery patients were randomly split 7:3 into training and test sets. The study also compared thyroid tissue and blood T-cell repertoires from more than five Graves' hyperthyroidism patients. Following sampling, methimazole starting at 30 mg daily was given to hyperthyroidism patients, and high-dose intravenous methylprednisolone was given to ophthalmopathy patients. The paper describes TCR Vbeta CDR3 sequencing of 135 peripheral blood samples, made up of 43 ophthalmopathy patients, more than 70 hyperthyroidism patients and 17 progressor patients. Study-wide conclusions, independent of this receptor: Blood samples also contained most of the expanded thyroid clonotypes (frequency above 0.001), which suggests that blood repertoires may reflect thyroid immune responses. Ophthalmopathy was separated from stable hyperthyroidism by a 13 V-J signature model, with 85% to 90% sensitivity and about 81% specificity obtained in cross-validation and 80%/75% obtained in testing. Sample size was not statistically predetermined, and investigators were not blinded to group allocation. In validation, the model predicted progression to ophthalmopathy with 60% to 71% sensitivity and approximately 74% specificity, a median of about six months before onset.

Amplification of TCR beta CDR3 regions was carried out from RNA transcripts. The first round of RT-PCR for the TCR CDR3 was performed with the HTBI primer set and the Qiagen OneStep RT-PCR kit. A second multiplex PCR round built the libraries, followed by size selection and purification. The libraries were sequenced on an Illumina HiSeq2000 using paired-end 100 bp reads. The published analysis was carried out like this. SOAPnuke was used to process the raw data, removing reads that contained adapters or uncalled bases, had a mean Phred below 15, or lacked an exact match to the constant primer or identifier. High-quality paired reads were merged using COPE v1.2.5, and each unique nucleotide sequence was defined as a clonotype. MiTCR v1.1 was used to align the clonotypes against IMGT TRBV, TRBD and TRBJ reference segments. The analysis included only V-J combinations with a frequency above 0.0001, which together covered 99% to 99.2% of the repertoires. The TCS score was defined as the ratio of F50 (clonal expansion) to E x V (chaos), calculated using BLOSUM62-based TCRdist between CDR3 peptides within each V-J. Welch's t-statistics and random forest reduced roughly 500 V-J features to 13, which were used in a naive Bayes classifier (R e1071). Through fastp at Q25 and MiXCR, TCRdb rebuilt clones from the public reads, retaining in-frame beta chains. When rows share a CDR3 protein, they turn into one entry using the most common DNA and genes. TCRdb assigned the V and J calls; the authors' analysis was not used. The sample includes some 360,000 distinct CDR3 sequences, with approximately 18% observed a single time. The leading ten clones occupy roughly a sixth of the sample.

In the ophthalmopathy patients, disease was moderately to severely active, with a Clinical Activity Score of 3 or more, a NOSPECS grade of 4 or more, and a duration of less than 3 months. Any patient with an uncontrolled infection, another autoimmune disease, pregnancy or lactation was excluded. Diagnoses were established on the basis of clinical symptoms, serum thyroxine and TRAb, thyroid ultrasound, and orbital computed tomography. PBMCs were separated from under 12 ml of fresh peripheral blood using Ficoll-Paque density gradient centrifugation. Total RNA was extracted using Trizol reagent, and RNA quality was assessed on an Agilent 2100 Bioanalyzer. From a lookup of the germline V gene, CDR1 and CDR2 are SGHVS and FQNEAQ. V was cut back by 5 bases and J by 2 bases, leaving a gap of 19 bases between them. Reading from cysteine to phenylalanine, the CDR3 counts 16 amino acids. Only the CDR3 region is kept as DNA, spanning 48 bases read in frame from base 1.

This clonotype has at least ten counts. This receptor's antigen is unknown. The record has no base qualities; no much larger clone is one base away. The sample taken for sequencing was blood. This clonotype was obtained from a woman in her forties with Graves' ophthalmopathy. The V and J genes are TRBV7-8 and TRBJ2-7, and perhaps TRBD2 as D gene, on 6 matching bases. The CDR3 sequence is CASSTYFIGGTYEQYF. The DNA sequence reads TGTGCCAGCAGCACGTATTTTATCGGGGGTACCTACGAGCAGTACTTC.